These T cell receptor beta chains were read from a single sample in a study of T-cell memory formation after mild COVID-19. TCRdb processed the 5' RACE reads anew with MiXCR; each CDR3 protein has one entry. The sample includes approximately 500,000 distinct CDR3 sequences, more than 20% of them seen just once. The sample consisted of PBMCs or a T cell subset sorted from them (not recorded which). The receptors shown here come from an adult woman who had mild COVID-19 (a few samples of this study predate the infection). Cell type and time point are not known. CDR3s include the opening cysteine and the closing phenylalanine or tryptophan. Fields, in order: J gene, V gene, clone size, D gene, CDR3 length, CDR3 protein, CDR3 DNA. A D gene is named only where the DNA matches it firmly. Rows give clone size only sometimes, using once, few, many, or a class for an expanded clone.

TRBJ1-1,TRBV12-3/TRBV12-4,.,TRBD1,14,CASRAGGGGTEAFF,TGTGCCAGCAGGGCAGGGGGAGGAGGAACTGAAGCTTTCTTT
TRBJ2-1,TRBV6-5,.,.,15,CASRVRYPSYNEQFF,TGTGCCAGCAGGGTCAGGTACCCGTCCTACAATGAGCAGTTCTTC
TRBJ2-1,TRBV12-3/TRBV12-4,.,TRBD2,16,CASSGYSGRSYNEQFF,TGTGCCAGCAGCGGATATAGCGGGAGGTCATACAATGAGCAGTTCTTC
TRBJ1-1,TRBV3-1,.,.,14,CASSQAGTERVAFF,TGTGCCAGCAGCCAAGCCGGGACGGAAAGGGTAGCTTTCTTT
TRBJ2-7,TRBV30,.,TRBD1,15,CAWSVRTGAIYEQYF,TGTGCCTGGAGTGTACGAACAGGGGCTATCTACGAGCAGTACTTC
TRBJ1-1,TRBV5-1,few,TRBD1,14,CASSQGQANTEAFF,TGCGCCAGCAGCCAGGGACAGGCGAACACTGAAGCTTTCTTT
TRBJ2-1,TRBV10-3,.,TRBD1,16,CAISPITGGMGNEQFF,TGTGCCATCAGCCCGATTACAGGGGGCATGGGCAATGAGCAGTTCTTC
TRBJ2-7,TRBV19,.,.,15,CASRYGVSRMREQYF,TGTGCCAGTAGGTATGGGGTTTCTCGGATGCGGGAGCAGTACTTC
TRBJ2-5,TRBV15,few,TRBD2,15,CATSSSGVGWETQYF,TGTGCCACCTCATCTAGCGGTGTCGGCTGGGAGACCCAGTACTTC
TRBJ2-1,TRBV20-1,many,TRBD2,18,CSARPLGVAGSSYNEQFF,TGCAGTGCTAGACCCCTGGGGGTAGCGGGGTCCTCCTACAATGAGCAGTTCTTC
TRBJ2-2,TRBV6-2/TRBV6-3,.,.,14,CASSYLGLAGELFF,TGTGCCAGCAGTTATTTAGGCCTAGCCGGGGAGCTGTTTTTT
TRBJ2-5,TRBV7-9,few,.,14,CASSLSGTIETQYF,TGTGCCAGCAGCTTATCGGGGACGATAGAGACCCAGTACTTC
TRBJ1-1,TRBV5-1,.,TRBD1,16,CASSFGTGGMNTEAFF,TGCGCCAGCAGTTTTGGGACAGGGGGAATGAACACTGAAGCTTTCTTT
TRBJ2-2,TRBV4-3,.,.,16,CASSQEWRLLGGELFF,TGCGCCAGCAGCCAAGAATGGCGGCTTTTGGGCGGGGAGCTGTTTTTT
TRBJ2-1,TRBV9,.,TRBD2,15,CASTPTSGSNNEQFF,TGTGCCAGCACCCCGACTAGCGGGAGTAACAATGAGCAGTTCTTC
TRBJ2-5,TRBV7-9,few,.,14,CASSLGLAWETQYF,TGTGCCAGCAGCTTAGGGCTAGCGTGGGAGACCCAGTACTTC
TRBJ2-1,TRBV3-1,.,TRBD1,15,CASSAGTGGSNEQFF,TGTGCCAGCAGCGCCGGGACAGGGGGCTCCAATGAGCAGTTCTTC
TRBJ2-7,TRBV9,.,TRBD2,18,CASSVAASGSYLQNEQYF,TGTGCCAGCAGCGTAGCGGCTAGCGGGAGTTATCTTCAGAACGAGCAGTACTTC
TRBJ2-1,TRBV7-3,.,.,13,CASSKTGGGEQFF,TGTGCCAGCAGCAAGACTGGAGGAGGTGAGCAGTTCTTC
TRBJ1-5,TRBV20-1,.,.,12,CSASKGGQPQHF,TGCAGTGCTAGTAAGGGAGGCCAGCCCCAGCATTTT
TRBJ2-1,TRBV5-1,few,.,13,CASSLGGQLEQFF,TGCGCCAGCAGCTTGGGAGGGCAGTTAGAGCAGTTCTTC
TRBJ2-3,TRBV12-3/TRBV12-4,.,.,13,CASSRAGRDTQYF,TGTGCCAGCAGCCGCGCAGGAAGAGATACGCAGTATTTT
TRBJ2-7,TRBV20-1,few,.,15,CSARDRYGPTYEQYF,TGCAGTGCTAGAGATCGGTACGGGCCTACCTACGAGCAGTACTTC
TRBJ1-6,TRBV12-3/TRBV12-4,.,.,14,CASSFRASHSPLHF,TGTGCCAGCAGTTTCCGGGCCAGCCATTCACCCCTCCACTTT